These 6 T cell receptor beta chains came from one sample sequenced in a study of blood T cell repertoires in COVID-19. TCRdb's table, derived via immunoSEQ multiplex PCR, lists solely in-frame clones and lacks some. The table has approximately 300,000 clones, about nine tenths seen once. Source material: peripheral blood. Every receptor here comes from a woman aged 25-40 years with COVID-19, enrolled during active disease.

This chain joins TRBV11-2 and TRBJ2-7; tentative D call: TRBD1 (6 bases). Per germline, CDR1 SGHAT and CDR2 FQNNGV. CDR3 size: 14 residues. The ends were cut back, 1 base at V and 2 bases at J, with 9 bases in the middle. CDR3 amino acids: CASSLGQVAYEQYV. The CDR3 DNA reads TGTGCCAGCAGCTTAGGACAGGTAGCCTACGAGCAGTACGTC.

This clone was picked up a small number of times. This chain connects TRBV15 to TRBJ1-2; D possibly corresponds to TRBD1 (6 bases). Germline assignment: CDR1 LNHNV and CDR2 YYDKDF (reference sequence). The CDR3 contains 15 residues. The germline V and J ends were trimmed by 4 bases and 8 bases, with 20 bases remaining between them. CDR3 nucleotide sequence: TGTGCCACCAGCATTAACAGGGATGGATTAAAGGGCTACACCTTC. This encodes CATSINRDGLKGYTF.

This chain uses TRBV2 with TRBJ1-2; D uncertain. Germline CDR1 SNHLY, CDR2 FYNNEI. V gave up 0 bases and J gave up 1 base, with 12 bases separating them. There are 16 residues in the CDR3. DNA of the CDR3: TGTGCCAGCAGTGAAGCGCTGGTTCGGAGTAACTATGGCTACACCTTC. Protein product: CASSEALVRSNYGYTF. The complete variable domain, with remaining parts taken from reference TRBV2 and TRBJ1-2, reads EPEVTQTPSHQVTQMGQEVILRCVPISNHLYFYWYRQILGQKVEFLVSFYNNEISEKSEIFDDQFSVERPDGSNFTLKIRSTKLEDSAMYFCASSEALVRSNYGYTFGSGTRLTVV.

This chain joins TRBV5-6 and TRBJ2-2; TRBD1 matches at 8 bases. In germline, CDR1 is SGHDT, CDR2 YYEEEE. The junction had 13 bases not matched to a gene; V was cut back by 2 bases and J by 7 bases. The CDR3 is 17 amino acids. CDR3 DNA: TGTGCCAGCAGCTTTGGGCCGGCAGGGGGCCTGTTCGGGGAGCTGTTTTTT. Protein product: CASSFGPAGGLFGELFF.

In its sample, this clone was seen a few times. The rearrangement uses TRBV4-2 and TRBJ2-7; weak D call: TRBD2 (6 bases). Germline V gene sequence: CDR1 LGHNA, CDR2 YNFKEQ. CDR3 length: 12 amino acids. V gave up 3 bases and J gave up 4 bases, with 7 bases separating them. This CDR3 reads CASSQGLYEQYF. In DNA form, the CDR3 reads TGTGCCAGCAGCCAGGGACTGTACGAGCAGTACTTC.

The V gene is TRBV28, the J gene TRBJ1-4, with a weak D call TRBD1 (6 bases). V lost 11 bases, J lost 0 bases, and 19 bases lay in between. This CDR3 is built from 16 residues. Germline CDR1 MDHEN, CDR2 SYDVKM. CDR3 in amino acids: CAVGAAGTTTNEKLFF. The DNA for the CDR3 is TGTGCCGTGGGGGCAGCAGGGACGACAACTAATGAAAAACTGTTTTTT.